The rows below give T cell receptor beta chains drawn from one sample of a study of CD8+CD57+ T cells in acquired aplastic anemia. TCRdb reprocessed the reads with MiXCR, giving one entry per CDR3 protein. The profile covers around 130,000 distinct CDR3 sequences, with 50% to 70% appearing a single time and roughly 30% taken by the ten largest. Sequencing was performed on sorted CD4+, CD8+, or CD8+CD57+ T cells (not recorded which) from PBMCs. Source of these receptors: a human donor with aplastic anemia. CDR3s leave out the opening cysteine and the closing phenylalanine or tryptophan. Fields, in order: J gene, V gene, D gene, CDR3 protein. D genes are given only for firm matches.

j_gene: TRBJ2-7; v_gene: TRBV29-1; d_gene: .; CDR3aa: SVGRGSPAGYEQY
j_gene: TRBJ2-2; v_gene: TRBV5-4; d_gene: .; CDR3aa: ASSLSPSHSYTGELF
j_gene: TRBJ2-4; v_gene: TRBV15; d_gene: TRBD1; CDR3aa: ATSSPGQGRDIQY
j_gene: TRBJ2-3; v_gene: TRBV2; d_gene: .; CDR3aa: ASGERSGMDTQY
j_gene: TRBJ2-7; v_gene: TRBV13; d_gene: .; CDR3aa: ASSLGQGGVYEQY
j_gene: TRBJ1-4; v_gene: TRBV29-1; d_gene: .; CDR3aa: SVGELDEKLF
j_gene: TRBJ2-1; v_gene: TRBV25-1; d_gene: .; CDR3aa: ASSEFYKTSDYNEQF
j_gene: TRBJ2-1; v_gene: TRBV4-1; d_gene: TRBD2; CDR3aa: ASSQLSGLAGGNEQF
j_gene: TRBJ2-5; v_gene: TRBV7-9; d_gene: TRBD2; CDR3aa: ASSRGQRDEETQY
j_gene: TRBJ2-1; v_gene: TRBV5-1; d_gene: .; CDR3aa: ASSGTASGVGEQF
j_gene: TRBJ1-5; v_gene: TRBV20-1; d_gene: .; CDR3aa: SASRGTNQPQH
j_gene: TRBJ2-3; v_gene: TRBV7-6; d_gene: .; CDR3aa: ASSLRGGQTDTQY
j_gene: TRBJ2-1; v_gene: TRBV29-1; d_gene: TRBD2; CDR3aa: SVEEREGTNEQF
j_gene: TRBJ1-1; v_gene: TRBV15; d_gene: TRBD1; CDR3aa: ATGSTRTGVEAF
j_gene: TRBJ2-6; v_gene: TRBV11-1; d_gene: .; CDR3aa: ASSLGLLTGANVLT
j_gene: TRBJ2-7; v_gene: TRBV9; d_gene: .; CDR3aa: ASSVDSSPVYEQY
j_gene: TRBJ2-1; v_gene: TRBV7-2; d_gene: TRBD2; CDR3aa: ASSLATSGSYNEQF
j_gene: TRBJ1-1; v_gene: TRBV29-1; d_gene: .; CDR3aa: SVQGQNTEAF
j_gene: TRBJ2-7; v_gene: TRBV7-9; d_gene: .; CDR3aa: ASSRRTYEQY
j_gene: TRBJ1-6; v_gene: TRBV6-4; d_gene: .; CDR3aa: ASSDSWGNSPLH
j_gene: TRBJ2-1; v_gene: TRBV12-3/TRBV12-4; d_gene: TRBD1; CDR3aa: ASSSGTGGLVEQF
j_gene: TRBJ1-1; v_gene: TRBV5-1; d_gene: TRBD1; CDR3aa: ASSLAGQENTEAF
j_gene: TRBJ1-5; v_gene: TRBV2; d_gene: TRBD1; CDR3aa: ASSELDRAQPQH
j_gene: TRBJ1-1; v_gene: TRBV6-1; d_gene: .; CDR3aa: ASSEGQINTEAF
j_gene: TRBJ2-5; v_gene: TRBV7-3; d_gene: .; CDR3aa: ASSLVGSAETQY
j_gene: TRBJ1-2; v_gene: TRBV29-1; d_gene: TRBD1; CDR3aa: SVSVQGAYGYT
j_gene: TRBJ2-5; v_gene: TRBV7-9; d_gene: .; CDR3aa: ASSYLTGFGETQY
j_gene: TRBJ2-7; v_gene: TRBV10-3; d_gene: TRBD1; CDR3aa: AISEDRAIINEQY
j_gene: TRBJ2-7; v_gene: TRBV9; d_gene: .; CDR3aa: ASSVALEGVVEQY
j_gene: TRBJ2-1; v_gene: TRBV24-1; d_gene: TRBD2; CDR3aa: ATSDVTSGDEQF
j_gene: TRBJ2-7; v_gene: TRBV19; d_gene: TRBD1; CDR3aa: ASTPGTAPSYEQY
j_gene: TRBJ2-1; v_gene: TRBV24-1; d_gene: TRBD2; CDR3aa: ATSRLAGGSYNEQF
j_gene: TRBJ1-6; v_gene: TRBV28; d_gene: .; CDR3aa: ASSRMAADNSPLH
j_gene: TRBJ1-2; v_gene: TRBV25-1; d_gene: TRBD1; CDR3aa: ARVQDRGRGGYT
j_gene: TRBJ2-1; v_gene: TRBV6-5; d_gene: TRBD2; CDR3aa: ASSYGTSGLYNEQF
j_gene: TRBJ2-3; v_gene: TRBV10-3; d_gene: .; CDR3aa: ATTDTDTQY
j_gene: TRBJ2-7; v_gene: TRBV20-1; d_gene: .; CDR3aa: SARDRSGYYEQY
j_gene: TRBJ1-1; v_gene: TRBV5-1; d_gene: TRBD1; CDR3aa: ASSLDRDYEAF
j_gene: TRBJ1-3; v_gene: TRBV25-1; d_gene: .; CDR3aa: ASSEFKRQGEPGNTIY
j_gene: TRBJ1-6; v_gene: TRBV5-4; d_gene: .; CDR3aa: ASSSNSGTWGSPLH
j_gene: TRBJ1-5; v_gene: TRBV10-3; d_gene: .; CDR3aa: AISDLEVRGNQPQH
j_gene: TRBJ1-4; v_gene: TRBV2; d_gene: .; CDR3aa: ASTEGGSTEKLF
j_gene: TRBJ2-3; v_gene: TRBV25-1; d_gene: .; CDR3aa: ASSAKTIRLSTDTQY
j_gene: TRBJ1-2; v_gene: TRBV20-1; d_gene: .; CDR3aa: SAPDRSNGYGYT
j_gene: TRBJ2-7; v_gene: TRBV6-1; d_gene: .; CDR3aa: ASSQSDGSSYEQY
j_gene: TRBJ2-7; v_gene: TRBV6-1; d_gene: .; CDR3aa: ASSPLAKSSYEQY
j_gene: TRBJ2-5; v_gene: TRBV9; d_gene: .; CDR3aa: ASSVAQGETQY
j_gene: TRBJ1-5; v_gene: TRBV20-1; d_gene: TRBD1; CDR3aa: SARDRDSYQPQH